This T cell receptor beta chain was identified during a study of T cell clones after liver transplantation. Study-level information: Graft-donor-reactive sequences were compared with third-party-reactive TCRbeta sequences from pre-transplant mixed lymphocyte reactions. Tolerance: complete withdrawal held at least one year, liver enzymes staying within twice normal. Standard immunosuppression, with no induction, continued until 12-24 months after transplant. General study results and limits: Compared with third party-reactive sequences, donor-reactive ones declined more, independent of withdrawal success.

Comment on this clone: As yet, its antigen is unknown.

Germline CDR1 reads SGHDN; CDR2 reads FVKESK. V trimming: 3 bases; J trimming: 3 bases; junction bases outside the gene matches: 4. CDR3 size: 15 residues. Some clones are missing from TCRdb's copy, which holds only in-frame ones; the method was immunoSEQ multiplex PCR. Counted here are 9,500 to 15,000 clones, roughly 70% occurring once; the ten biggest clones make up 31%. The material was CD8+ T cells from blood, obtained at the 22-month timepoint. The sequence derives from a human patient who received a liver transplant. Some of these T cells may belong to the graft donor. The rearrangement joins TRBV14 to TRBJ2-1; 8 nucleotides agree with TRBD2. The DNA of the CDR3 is TGTGCCAGCAGCCATGGAGCGGGAGTCTACAATGAGCAGTTCTTC. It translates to CASSHGAGVYNEQFF.